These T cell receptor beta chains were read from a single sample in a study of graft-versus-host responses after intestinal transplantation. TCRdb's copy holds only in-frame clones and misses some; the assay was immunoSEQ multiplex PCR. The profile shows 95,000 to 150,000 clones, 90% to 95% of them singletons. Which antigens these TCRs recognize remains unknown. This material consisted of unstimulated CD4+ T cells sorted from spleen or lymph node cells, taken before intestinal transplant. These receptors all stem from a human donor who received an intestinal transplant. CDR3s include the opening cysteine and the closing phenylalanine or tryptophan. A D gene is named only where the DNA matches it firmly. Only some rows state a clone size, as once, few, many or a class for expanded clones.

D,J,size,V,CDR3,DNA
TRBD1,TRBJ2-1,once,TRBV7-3,CASSEHRDRLSEQFF,TGTGCCAGCAGCGAGCACCGGGACAGGCTCTCTGAGCAGTTCTTC
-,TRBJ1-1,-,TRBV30,CAWSTRYTEAFF,TGTGCCTGGAGTACCCGATACACTGAAGCTTTCTTT
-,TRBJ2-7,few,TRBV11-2,CASSSPEKGTYEQYF,TGTGCCAGCAGCTCCCCGGAGAAGGGAACCTACGAGCAGTACTTC
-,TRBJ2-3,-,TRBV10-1,CASSTQLGTDTQYF,TGCGCCAGCAGTACCCAGCTCGGCACAGATACGCAGTATTTT
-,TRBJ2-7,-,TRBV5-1,CASSLEGRGEQYF,TGCGCCAGCAGCTTAGAAGGGAGAGGCGAGCAGTACTTC
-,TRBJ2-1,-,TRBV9,CASSVLGLPGSNEQFF,TGTGCCAGCAGCGTGTTGGGACTCCCCGGGTCCAATGAGCAGTTCTTC
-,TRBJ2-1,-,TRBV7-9,CASSLAGLPQGPNEQFF,TGTGCCAGCAGCTTAGCCGGGCTACCCCAGGGCCCCAATGAGCAGTTCTTC
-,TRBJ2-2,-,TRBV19,CASSLLGQGRNTGELFF,TGTGCCAGTAGTCTTCTGGGGCAGGGAAGGAACACCGGGGAGCTGTTTTTT
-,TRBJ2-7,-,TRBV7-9,CASTVSLGGALYEQYF,TGTGCCAGCACCGTATCGTTAGGGGGGGCTCTCTACGAGCAGTACTTC
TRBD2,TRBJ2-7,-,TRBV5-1,CASRGRGYYEQYF,TGCGCCAGCAGGGGGCGGGGGTACTACGAGCAGTACTTC
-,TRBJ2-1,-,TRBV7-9,CASSLGRQQFF,TGTGCCAGCAGCCTCGGGCGTCAGCAGTTCTTC
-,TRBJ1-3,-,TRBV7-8,CASSFTPFTSGNTIYF,TGTGCCAGCAGCTTTACACCTTTTACGTCTGGAAACACCATATATTTT
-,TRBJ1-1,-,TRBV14,CASRPDPGHLSENTEAFF,TGTGCCAGCAGGCCTGATCCGGGACACCTCTCGGAGAACACTGAAGCTTTCTTT
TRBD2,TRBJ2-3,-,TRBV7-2,CASSSGTTDTQYF,TGTGCCAGCAGCTCAGGGACTACGGATACGCAGTATTTT
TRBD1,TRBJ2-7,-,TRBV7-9,CASSFETGVHEQYF,TGTGCCAGCAGCTTTGAGACAGGGGTCCACGAGCAGTACTTC
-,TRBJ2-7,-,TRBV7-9,CASSPRLSSYEQYF,TGTGCCAGCAGCCCAAGACTCAGCTCCTACGAGCAGTACTTC
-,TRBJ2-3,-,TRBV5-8,CASSRNVVTDTQYF,TGTGCCAGCAGCCGGAATGTCGTCACAGATACGCAGTATTTT
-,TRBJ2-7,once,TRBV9,CASSPGHNSYEQYF,TGTGCCAGCAGCCCGGGACACAACTCCTACGAGCAGTACTTC